A selection of T cell receptor beta chains follows, all from one sample in a study of T cell responses to AZD1222 COVID-19 vaccine. Data came from immunoSEQ multiplex PCR; TCRdb stores just in-frame clones and leaves some out. The sample carries around 78,000 clones, about 82% recorded once. The starting material was peripheral blood, obtained on day 0 of AZD1222 vaccination. The receptors stem from an adult in good health. CDR3s include the opening cysteine and the closing phenylalanine or tryptophan. D genes are given only for firm matches. Clone sizes are given selectively: once, few, many, or a class where the clone is expanded.

D gene	clone size	J gene	V gene	CDR3 protein	CDR3 DNA
NA	NA	TRBJ1-2	TRBV3-1/TRBV3-2	CASSQDNYGYTF	TGTGCCAGCAGCCAAGATAACTATGGCTACACCTTC
NA	NA	TRBJ2-3	TRBV11-2	CASSRLAPTQYF	TGTGCCAGCAGCCGACTGGCTCCTACGCAGTATTTT
TRBD2	NA	TRBJ2-3	TRBV5-1	CATRDGLAGDVDTQYF	TGCGCCACCCGGGACGGACTAGCGGGAGATGTAGATACGCAGTATTTT
TRBD2	NA	TRBJ2-1	TRBV11-3	CASSPTSGSYNEQFF	TGTGCCAGCAGCCCTACTAGCGGGAGTTACAATGAGCAGTTCTTC
NA	once	TRBJ2-2	TRBV14	CASSQVRTGELFF	TGTGCCAGCAGCCAAGTCCGAACCGGGGAGCTGTTTTTT
NA	NA	TRBJ2-3	TRBV20-1	CSASPGTDTQYF	TGCAGTGCTAGTCCGGGCACAGATACGCAGTATTTT
NA	NA	TRBJ1-2	TRBV15	CATSLRGGGGYTF	TGTGCCACCAGTCTCAGGGGTGGGGGTGGCTACACCTTC
NA	NA	TRBJ1-2	TRBV18	CASSPSRGEEGYTF	TGTGCCAGCTCACCATCCCGGGGAGAGGAGGGCTACACCTTC
NA	NA	TRBJ2-4	TRBV15	CATSREGSWVGAKNIQYF	TGTGCCACCAGCAGAGAAGGCTCCTGGGTGGGAGCCAAAAACATTCAGTACTTC
NA	NA	TRBJ1-2	TRBV7-3	CASSLTGGYAGYTF	TGTGCCAGCAGCTTAACAGGGGGATACGCTGGCTACACCTTC
TRBD2	NA	TRBJ2-1	TRBV2	CASSGDSGDEQFF	TGTGCCAGCAGTGGCGATAGCGGGGATGAGCAGTTCTTC
TRBD2	many	TRBJ2-1	TRBV16	CASSQSGLAGDNEQFF	TGTGCCAGCAGCCAATCGGGACTAGCGGGGGACAATGAGCAGTTCTTC
NA	NA	TRBJ1-5	TRBV2	CASSERTAHGNQPQHF	TGTGCCAGCAGTGAGAGGACAGCCCATGGCAATCAGCCCCAGCATTTT
NA	NA	TRBJ1-5	TRBV6-2/TRBV6-3	CASSPRWQAINQPQHF	TGTGCCAGCAGCCCCAGGTGGCAGGCTATCAATCAGCCCCAGCATTTT
TRBD1	NA	TRBJ1-6	TRBV18	CASSPGTDGSPLHF	TGTGCCAGCTCCCCCGGGACAGACGGTTCACCCCTCCACTTT
NA	NA	TRBJ2-3	TRBV6-1	CASSDRAAYPTDTQYF	TGTGCCAGCAGTGACAGGGCAGCCTATCCCACAGATACGCAGTATTTT
NA	NA	TRBJ2-7	TRBV12-3/TRBV12-4	CASSWAGIDEQYF	TGTGCCAGCAGTTGGGCAGGGATAGACGAGCAGTACTTC
NA	NA	TRBJ1-1	TRBV12-3/TRBV12-4	CASSLGWNTEAFF	TGTGCCAGCAGTCTGGGCTGGAACACTGAAGCTTTCTTT
TRBD1	NA	TRBJ2-1	TRBV7-9	CASSSPRDREGYNEQFF	TGTGCCAGCAGCTCCCCACGGGACAGGGAGGGGTACAATGAGCAGTTCTTC
TRBD1	NA	TRBJ1-5	TRBV7-2	CASSVRQGDQPQHF	TGTGCCAGCAGCGTACGACAGGGCGATCAGCCCCAGCATTTT
TRBD2	NA	TRBJ2-1	TRBV3-1/TRBV3-2	CASSHINSSGGSRNEQFF	TGTGCCAGCAGCCACATCAACTCTAGCGGGGGCTCCCGAAATGAGCAGTTCTTC
NA	NA	TRBJ1-1	TRBV3-1/TRBV3-2	CASSPFSGGSNTEAFF	TGTGCCAGCAGCCCCTTCTCCGGGGGTTCGAACACTGAAGCTTTCTTT
NA	once	TRBJ2-6	TRBV6-6	CASSSTQDSGANVLTF	TGTGCCAGCAGTTCCACCCAAGACTCTGGGGCCAACGTCCTGACTTTC
TRBD1	NA	TRBJ2-1	TRBV11-3	CASSPGQGYNEQFF	TGTGCCAGCAGCCCCGGACAGGGGTACAATGAGCAGTTCTTC
NA	NA	TRBJ1-5	TRBV12-5	CASGLGSDGNQPQHF	TGTGCTAGTGGTTTGGGATCGGACGGGAATCAGCCCCAGCATTTT
NA	few	TRBJ2-7	TRBV7-2	CASSLVGSSKGGEQYF	TGTGCCAGCAGCTTAGTGGGTAGCAGCAAAGGTGGCGAGCAGTACTTC
NA	NA	TRBJ1-6	TRBV14	CASSLRSSGNSPLHF	TGTGCCAGCAGCTTACGCTCCTCGGGTAATTCACCCCTCCACTTT
TRBD1	NA	TRBJ2-5	TRBV7-2	CASSYYGQGAWTQYF	TGTGCCAGCAGCTACTATGGACAGGGGGCTTGGACCCAGTACTTC
NA	NA	TRBJ2-2	TRBV21-1	CASSKEIGPRTGELFF	TGTGCCAGCAGCAAAGAGATCGGACCCAGAACCGGGGAGCTGTTTTTT
TRBD2	NA	TRBJ2-1	TRBV6-4	CASSDRAGEYNEQFF	TGTGCCAGCAGTGATCGGGCGGGGGAATACAATGAGCAGTTCTTC
NA	NA	TRBJ1-2	TRBV6-2/TRBV6-3	CASSYDRNYGYTF	TGTGCCAGCAGTTACGACAGGAACTATGGCTACACCTTC
NA	NA	TRBJ1-1	TRBV9	CASSVGPPLNTEAFF	TGTGCCAGCAGCGTAGGACCACCACTGAACACTGAAGCTTTCTTT
TRBD1	NA	TRBJ1-2	TRBV28	CASSLPPQGVGGYTF	TGTGCCAGCAGTTTACCCCCGCAGGGGGTAGGTGGCTACACCTTC
TRBD2	once	TRBJ2-1	TRBV5-8	CASSRGTSGRRNEQFF	TGTGCCAGCAGCCGGGGGACTAGCGGGAGAAGGAATGAGCAGTTCTTC
NA	NA	TRBJ1-1	TRBV10-3	CAISGADGTEAFF	TGTGCCATCAGTGGGGCAGACGGCACTGAAGCTTTCTTT
TRBD2	NA	TRBJ2-5	TRBV13	CASSSSGGAVRETQYF	TGTGCCAGCAGCTCTAGCGGGGGGGCCGTCAGGGAGACCCAGTACTTC
NA	NA	TRBJ1-6	TRBV20-1	CSASVGDNSPLHF	TGCAGTGCTAGTGTGGGTGACAATTCACCCCTCCACTTT
NA	NA	TRBJ1-1	TRBV7-2	CASSLAFRNTEAFF	TGTGCCAGCAGCTTAGCCTTCAGAAACACTGAAGCTTTCTTT
TRBD1	NA	TRBJ2-3	TRBV6-2/TRBV6-3	CASSSGQGIDTQYF	TGTGCCAGCAGTTCCGGACAGGGGATAGATACGCAGTATTTT
NA	once	TRBJ1-6	TRBV9	CASSPHTSSYNSPLHF	TGTGCCAGCAGCCCCCACACGAGCTCCTATAATTCACCCCTCCACTTT
NA	NA	TRBJ1-1	TRBV2	CASLGGENTEAFF	TGTGCCAGCTTAGGGGGGGAGAACACTGAAGCTTTCTTT
TRBD1	NA	TRBJ2-3	TRBV27	CASSSSGQGLGTDTQYF	TGTGCCAGCAGTTCCTCAGGACAGGGCCTAGGTACAGATACGCAGTATTTT
NA	once	TRBJ2-3	TRBV15	CATSTRATADTQYF	TGTGCCACCAGCACCCGGGCGACAGCAGATACGCAGTATTTT
NA	NA	TRBJ1-6	TRBV27	CASSRQWGNSPLHF	TGTGCCAGCAGTCGTCAATGGGGGAATTCACCCCTCCACTTT
NA	NA	TRBJ2-2	TRBV27	CASRRGQVNTGELFF	TGTGCCAGCCGCCGGGGGCAGGTTAACACCGGGGAGCTGTTTTTT